The TCR beta chain described here comes from a study of blood T cell repertoires in COVID-19. Turning to the study itself: T cells, B-cell-depleted T cells, or PBMCs supplied cDNA or gDNA.

Profiled with immunoSEQ multiplex PCR; TCRdb holds only in-frame clones, not every one. The sample yields about 320,000 clones, more than 90% seen once. Trimming took 3 bases from V and 4 from J, leaving 12 bases between them. The CDR3 spans 14 residues. The V gene's germline CDR1 is LGHNA and CDR2 YNFKEQ. Individuals aged roughly 18 to 95 years were recruited from about two dozen US areas. Participant-reported clinical history was the basis for cohort assignment. All exposed participants met a person with COVID-19 within 2 weeks before entering the study. The TCR originated in a woman under 40 who had been exposed to COVID-19. This sequence joins TRBV4-2 and TRBJ1-2, with a weak D call TRBD1 (5 bases). What was sequenced was PBMCs or T cells enriched from blood (not recorded which). DNA for the CDR3: TGTGCCAGCAGCCAGAACCAGGGCCCCTATGGCTACACCTTC. As protein: CASSQNQGPYGYTF.